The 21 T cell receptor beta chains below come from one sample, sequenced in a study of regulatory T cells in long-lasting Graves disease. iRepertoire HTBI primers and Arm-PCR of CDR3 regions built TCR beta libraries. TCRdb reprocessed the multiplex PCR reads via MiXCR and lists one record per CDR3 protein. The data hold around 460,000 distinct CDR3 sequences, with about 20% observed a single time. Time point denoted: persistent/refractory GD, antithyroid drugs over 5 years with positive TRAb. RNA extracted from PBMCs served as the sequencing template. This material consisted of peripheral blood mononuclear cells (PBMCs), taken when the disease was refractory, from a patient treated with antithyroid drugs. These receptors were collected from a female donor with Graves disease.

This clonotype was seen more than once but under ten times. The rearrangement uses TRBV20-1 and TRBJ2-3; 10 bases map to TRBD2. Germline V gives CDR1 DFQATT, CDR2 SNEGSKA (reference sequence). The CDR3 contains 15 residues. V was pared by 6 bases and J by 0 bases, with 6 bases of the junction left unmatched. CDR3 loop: CSAWTSGTSTDTQYF. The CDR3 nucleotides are TGCAGTGCCTGGACTAGCGGTACTAGCACAGATACGCAGTATTTT.

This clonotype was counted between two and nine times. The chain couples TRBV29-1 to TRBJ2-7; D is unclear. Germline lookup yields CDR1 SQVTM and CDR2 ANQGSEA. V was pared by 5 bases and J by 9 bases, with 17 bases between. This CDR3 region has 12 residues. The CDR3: CSVQTPAVRQYF. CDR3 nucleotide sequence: TGCAGCGTTCAGACCCCCGCGGTTAGGCAGTACTTC.

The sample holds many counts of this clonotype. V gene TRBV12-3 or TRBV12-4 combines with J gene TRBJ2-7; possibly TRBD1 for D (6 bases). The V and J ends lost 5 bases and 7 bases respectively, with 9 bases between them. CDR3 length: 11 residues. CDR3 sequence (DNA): TGTGCCAGCAGTAAAGGGGGAGAGCAGTACTTC. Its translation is CASSKGGEQYF.

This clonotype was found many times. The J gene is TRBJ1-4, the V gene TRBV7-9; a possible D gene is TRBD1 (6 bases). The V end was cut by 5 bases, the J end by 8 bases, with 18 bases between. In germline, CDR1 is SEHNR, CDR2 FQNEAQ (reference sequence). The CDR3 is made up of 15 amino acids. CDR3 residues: CASSPPHLQGEKLFF. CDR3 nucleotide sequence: TGTGCCAGCAGCCCGCCACACTTACAGGGAGAAAAACTGTTTTTT.

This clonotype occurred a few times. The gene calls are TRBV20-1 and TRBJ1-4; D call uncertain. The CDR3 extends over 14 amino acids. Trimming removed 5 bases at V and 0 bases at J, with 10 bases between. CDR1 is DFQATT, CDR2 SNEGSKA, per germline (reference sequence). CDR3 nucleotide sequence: TGCAGTGCTGAATCAGGCTCAACTAATGAAAAACTGTTTTTT. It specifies CSAESGSTNEKLFF.

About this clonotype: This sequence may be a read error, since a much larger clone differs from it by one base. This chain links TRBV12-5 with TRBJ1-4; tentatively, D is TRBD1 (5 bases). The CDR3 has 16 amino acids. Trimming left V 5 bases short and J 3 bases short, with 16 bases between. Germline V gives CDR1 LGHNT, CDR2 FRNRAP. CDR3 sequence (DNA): TGTGCTAGTGGTAGCCGGGGCAGGGACCCTAATGAAAAACTGTTTTTT. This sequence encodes CASGSRGRDPNEKLFF.

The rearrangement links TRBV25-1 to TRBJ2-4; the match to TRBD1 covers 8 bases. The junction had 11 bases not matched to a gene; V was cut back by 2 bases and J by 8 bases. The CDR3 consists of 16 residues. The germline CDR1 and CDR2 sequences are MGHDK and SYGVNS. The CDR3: CASSEVQGVPSDIQYF. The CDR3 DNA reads TGTGCCAGCAGTGAAGTACAGGGGGTCCCCTCTGACATTCAGTACTTC.

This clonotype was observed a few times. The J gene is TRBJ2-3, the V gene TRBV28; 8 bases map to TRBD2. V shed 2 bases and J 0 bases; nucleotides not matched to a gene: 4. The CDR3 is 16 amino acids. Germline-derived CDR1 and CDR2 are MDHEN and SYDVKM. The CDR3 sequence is CASSLRGGGSTDTQYF. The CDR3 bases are TGTGCCAGCAGTTTAAGGGGCGGGGGGAGCACAGATACGCAGTATTTT.

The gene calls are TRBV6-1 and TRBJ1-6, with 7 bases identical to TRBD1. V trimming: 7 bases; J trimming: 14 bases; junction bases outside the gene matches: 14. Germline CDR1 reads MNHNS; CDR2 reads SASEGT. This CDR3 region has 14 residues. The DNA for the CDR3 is TGTGCCAGCACCCCGACAGGGAGGGCCGGAGCCCTCCACTTT. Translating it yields CASTPTGRAGALHF.

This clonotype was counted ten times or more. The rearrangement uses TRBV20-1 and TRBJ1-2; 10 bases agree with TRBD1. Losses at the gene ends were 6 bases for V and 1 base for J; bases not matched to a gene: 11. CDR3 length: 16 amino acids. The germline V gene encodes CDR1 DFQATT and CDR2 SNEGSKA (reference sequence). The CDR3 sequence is CSALGQGGPHNYGYTF. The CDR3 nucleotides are TGCAGTGCCCTTGGACAGGGGGGACCCCATAACTATGGCTACACCTTC.

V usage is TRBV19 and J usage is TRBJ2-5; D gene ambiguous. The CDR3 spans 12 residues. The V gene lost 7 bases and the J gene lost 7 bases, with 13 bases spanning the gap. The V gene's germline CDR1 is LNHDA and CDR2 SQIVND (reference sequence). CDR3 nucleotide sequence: TGTGCCAGTACCTCTTTGGGAATGACCCAGTACTTC. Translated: CASTSLGMTQYF.

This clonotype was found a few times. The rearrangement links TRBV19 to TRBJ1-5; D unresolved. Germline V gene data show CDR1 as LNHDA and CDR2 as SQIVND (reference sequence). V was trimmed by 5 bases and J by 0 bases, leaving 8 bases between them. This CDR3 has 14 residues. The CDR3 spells CASSFSRSNQPQHF. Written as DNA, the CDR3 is TGTGCCAGTAGTTTTTCTCGTAGCAATCAGCCCCAGCATTTT.

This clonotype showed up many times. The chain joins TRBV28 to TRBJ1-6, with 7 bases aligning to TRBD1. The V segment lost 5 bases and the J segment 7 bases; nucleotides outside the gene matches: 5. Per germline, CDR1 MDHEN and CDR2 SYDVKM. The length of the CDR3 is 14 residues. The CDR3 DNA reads TGTGCCAGCAGTCTCGACAGGGTGAATTCACCCCTCCACTTT. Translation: CASSLDRVNSPLHF.

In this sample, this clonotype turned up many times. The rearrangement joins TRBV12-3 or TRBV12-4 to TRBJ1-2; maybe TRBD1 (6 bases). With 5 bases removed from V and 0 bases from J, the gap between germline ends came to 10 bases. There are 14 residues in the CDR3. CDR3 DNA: TGTGCCAGCAGTAACAGGGAATCTAACTATGGCTACACCTTC. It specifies CASSNRESNYGYTF.

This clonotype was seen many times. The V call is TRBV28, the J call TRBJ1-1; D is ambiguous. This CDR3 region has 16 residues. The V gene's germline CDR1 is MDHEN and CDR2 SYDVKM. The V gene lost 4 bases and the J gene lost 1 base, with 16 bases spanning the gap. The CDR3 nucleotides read TGTGCCAGCAGTTCACTTTTTCTTGGCGAGAACACTGAAGCTTTCTTT. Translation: CASSSLFLGENTEAFF.

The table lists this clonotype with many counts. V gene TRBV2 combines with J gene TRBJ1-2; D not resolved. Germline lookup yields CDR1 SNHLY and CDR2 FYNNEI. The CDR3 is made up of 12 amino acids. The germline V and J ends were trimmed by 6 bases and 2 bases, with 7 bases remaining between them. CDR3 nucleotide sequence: TGTGCCAGCAGAGGGTCCAACTATGGCTACACCTTC. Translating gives CASRGSNYGYTF.

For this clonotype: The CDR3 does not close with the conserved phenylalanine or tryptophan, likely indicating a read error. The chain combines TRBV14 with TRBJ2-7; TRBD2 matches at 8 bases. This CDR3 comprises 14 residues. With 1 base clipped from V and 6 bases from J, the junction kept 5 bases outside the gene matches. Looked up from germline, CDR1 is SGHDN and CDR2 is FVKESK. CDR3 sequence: CASSQGGGRPEQYL. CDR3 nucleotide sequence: TGTGCCAGCAGCCAAGGAGGCGGGAGGCCCGAGCAGTACCTC.

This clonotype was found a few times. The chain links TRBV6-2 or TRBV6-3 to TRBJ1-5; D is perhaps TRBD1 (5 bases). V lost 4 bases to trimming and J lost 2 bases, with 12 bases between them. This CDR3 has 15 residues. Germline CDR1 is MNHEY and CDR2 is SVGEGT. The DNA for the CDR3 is TGTGCCAGCAGTTCCCTGTCCAGGGGCAATCAGCCCCAGCATTTT. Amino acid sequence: CASSSLSRGNQPQHF.

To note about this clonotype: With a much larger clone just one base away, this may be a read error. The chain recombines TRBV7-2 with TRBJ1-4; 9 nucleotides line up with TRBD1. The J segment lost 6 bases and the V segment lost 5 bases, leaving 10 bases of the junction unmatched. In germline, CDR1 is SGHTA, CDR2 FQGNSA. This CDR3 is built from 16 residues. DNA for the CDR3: TGTGCCAGCAGCATTGTTGTTAGGACAGGGGATGAAAAACTGTTTTTT. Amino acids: CASSIVVRTGDEKLFF.

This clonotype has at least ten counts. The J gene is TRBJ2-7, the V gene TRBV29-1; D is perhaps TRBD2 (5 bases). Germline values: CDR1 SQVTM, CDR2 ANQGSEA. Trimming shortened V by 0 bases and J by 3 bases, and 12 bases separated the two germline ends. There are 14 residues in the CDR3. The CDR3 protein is CSVEEGGRLYEQYF. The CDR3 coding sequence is TGCAGCGTTGAAGAAGGAGGACGGCTCTACGAGCAGTACTTC.

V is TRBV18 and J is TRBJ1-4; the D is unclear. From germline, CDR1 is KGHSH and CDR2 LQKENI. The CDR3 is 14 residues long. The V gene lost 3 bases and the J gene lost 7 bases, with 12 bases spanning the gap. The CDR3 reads CASSPGRQGEKLFF. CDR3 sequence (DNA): TGTGCCAGCTCACCGGGCAGGCAAGGTGAAAAACTGTTTTTT.